The present T cell receptor beta chain was sequenced within a study of cytomegalovirus exposure and HLA in healthy donors. This table comes from immunoSEQ multiplex PCR, and its TCRdb copy is limited to in-frame clones, with some not included. The table lists roughly 150,000 clones, about 86% of them singletons. The donors were part of the validation cohort of 95 to 150 subjects. That cohort was separate from the first cohort, which comprised fewer than 800 subjects. Study conclusions and caveats: Confirmation was obtained in vitro that a few CMV-associated chains are specific for CMV antigens. The study recorded about 160 TCR beta chains that were cytomegalovirus-associated. Most TCR sequences were uncommon, yet certain public TCRs appeared in many donors.

This CDR3 spans 12 amino acids. V gave up 1 base and J gave up 5 bases, with 5 bases separating them. Germline values: CDR1 MDHEN, CDR2 SYDVKM. On this clone itself: The antigen is undetermined.

The origin of this receptor is a woman younger than 45 in good health and CMV-seronegative. The sequencing input was PBMCs. The chain joins TRBV28 to TRBJ2-5; D ambiguous. CDR3 region: CASSLFMETQYF. DNA for the CDR3: TGTGCCAGCAGTTTATTTATGGAGACCCAGTACTTC. The full variable domain, completed using reference TRBV28 and TRBJ2-5, is DVKVTQSSRYLVKRTGEKVFLECVQDMDHENMFWYRQDPGLGLRLIYFSYDVKMKEKGDIPEGYSVSREKKERFSLILESASTNQTSMYLCASSLFMETQYFGPGTRLLVL.